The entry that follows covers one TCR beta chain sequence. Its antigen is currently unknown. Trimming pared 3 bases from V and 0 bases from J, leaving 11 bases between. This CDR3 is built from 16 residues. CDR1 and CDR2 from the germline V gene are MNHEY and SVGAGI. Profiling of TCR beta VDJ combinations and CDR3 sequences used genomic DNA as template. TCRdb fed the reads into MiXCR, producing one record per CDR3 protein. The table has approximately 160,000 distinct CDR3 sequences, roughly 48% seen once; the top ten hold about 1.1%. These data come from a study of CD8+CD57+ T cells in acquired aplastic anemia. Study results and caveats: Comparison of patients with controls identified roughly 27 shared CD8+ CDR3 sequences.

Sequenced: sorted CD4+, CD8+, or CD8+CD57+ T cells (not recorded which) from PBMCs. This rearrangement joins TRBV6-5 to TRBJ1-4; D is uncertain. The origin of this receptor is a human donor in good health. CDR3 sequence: CASSYWQIATNEKLFF. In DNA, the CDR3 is TGTGCCAGCAGTTATTGGCAAATTGCAACTAATGAAAAACTGTTTTTT.